This TCR beta chain was observed in a study of blood T cells in healthy people across ages. The table lists this clonotype with a few counts. Its antigen is unknown. Using a J-beta primer mix together with a sample-barcoded 5' primer, a second PCR was run for roughly 6 to 12 cycles. MiXCR, run by TCRdb on the 5' RACE reads, gives a single entry per CDR3 protein. The sample includes around 1.5 million distinct CDR3 sequences, 30% to 35% seen only once; the top ten take roughly 10%. Study observations and caveats: From one million sequenced T cells, diversity estimates were lower bounds. Unsorted PBMC input precluded a conclusive naive versus antigen-experienced comparison.

CDR1 and CDR2 from the germline V gene are DFQATT and SNEGSKA (reference sequence). The V end lost 3 bases, the J end lost 3 bases, and 15 bases lay between the germline ends. The CDR3 totals 15 residues. The sample consisted of blood. V is TRBV20-1 and J is TRBJ2-1; no firm D call. The receptor was isolated from a woman aged 30 to 39 in good health. CDR3 sequence reads: CSARDHGVGYNEQFF. CDR3 nucleotides: TGCAGTGCTAGGGACCATGGGGTGGGCTACAATGAGCAGTTCTTC.